Presented here are 23 T cell receptor beta chains from one specimen sequenced in a study of cytomegalovirus exposure and HLA in healthy donors. A multiplex PCR was run with 60 Vbeta primers and 13 Jbeta primers. Sequencing used immunoSEQ multiplex PCR; TCRdb keeps in-frame clones, though not all of them. The profile shows nearly 100,000 clones, 76% of them singletons. What was sequenced was PBMCs. Every receptor here comes from a woman between 55 and 75 years old in good health and CMV-seropositive.

The chain is built from TRBV9 and TRBJ2-7, with 7 bases lining up with TRBD2. After removal of 0 bases from V and 4 bases from J, the junction contained 7 bases not matched to a gene. Looked up from germline, CDR1 is SGDLS and CDR2 is YYNGEE. The CDR3 contains 15 residues. CDR3 DNA: TGTGCCAGCAGCGTAGCGGGAGGACCCTCTTACGAGCAGTACTTC. It translates to CASSVAGGPSYEQYF.

This chain uses TRBV5-1 with TRBJ2-7, with a weak D call TRBD1 (6 bases). Trimming stripped 6 bases from V and 3 bases from J, with 16 bases between. This CDR3 spans 14 amino acids. Germline V gene data show CDR1 as SGHRS and CDR2 as YFSETQ. CDR3 sequence reads: CASTNTGTIYEQYF. The CDR3, as DNA: TGCGCCAGCACCAATACCGGGACAATCTACGAGCAGTACTTC.

The chain carries TRBV4-1 and TRBJ2-1; D is unclear. CDR3 length: 17 residues. Germline CDR1 MGHRA, CDR2 YSYEKL. The V gene lost 3 bases and the J gene lost 10 bases, with 25 bases spanning the gap. CDR3 sequence reads: CASSHQTRARSEREQFF. The CDR3 bases are TGCGCCAGCAGCCATCAGACTCGCGCCCGATCGGAAAGGGAGCAGTTCTTC.

CDR3: CASSSWRKEISDTQYF. CDR3 DNA: TGTGCCAGCAGCTCCTGGAGGAAGGAAATCTCCGATACGCAGTATTTT. V and J are TRBV7-2 and TRBJ2-3; D might be TRBD2 (5 bases). The germline gives CDR1 SGHTA, CDR2 FQGNSA. This CDR3 has 16 amino acids. The ends were cut back, 4 bases at V and 6 bases at J, with 20 bases in the middle.

This clone has only a few counts. The chain couples TRBV5-1 to TRBJ1-1; D is possibly TRBD1 (6 bases). Trimming pared 0 bases from V and 5 bases from J, leaving 11 bases between. CDR3 length equals 14 residues. CDR1 is SGHRS, CDR2 YFSETQ, per germline. CDR3 residues: CASSLEGGWTEAFF. The CDR3 nucleotides read TGCGCCAGCAGCTTGGAAGGGGGTTGGACTGAAGCTTTCTTT.

This rearrangement joins TRBV30 to TRBJ1-2; TRBD1 matches 8 bases. CDR3 length: 13 amino acids. Germline V lookup: CDR1 GTSNPN, CDR2 SVGIG (reference sequence). After removal of 2 bases from V and 8 bases from J, the junction contained 7 bases not matched to a gene. This CDR3 reads CAWSLQGVGGYTF. CDR3 nucleotide sequence: TGTGCCTGGAGTCTACAGGGGGTAGGGGGCTACACCTTC.

The chain has TRBV9 and TRBJ2-1; TRBD2 matches 15 bases. Germline V gene lookup returns CDR1 SGDLS and CDR2 YYNGEE. Trimming took 4 bases from V and 8 from J; bases not matched to a gene: 7. This CDR3 spans 16 amino acids. CDR3 coding DNA: TGTGCCAGCAGCTGGACTAGCGGGAGGGCCGGGGATGAGCAGTTCTTC. Its translation is CASSWTSGRAGDEQFF.

V and J are TRBV6-4 and TRBJ2-1; 13 bases match TRBD2. V lost 5 bases and J lost 12; bases outside the gene matches: 10. Germline V CDR1 and CDR2: MRHNA, SNTAGT. There are 15 residues in the CDR3. The CDR3 protein is CASSRLAGGEGSQFF. The CDR3 nucleotides read TGTGCCAGCAGTAGACTAGCGGGAGGTGAGGGGTCGCAGTTCTTC.

V usage is TRBV4-1 and J usage is TRBJ1-2, with 9 bases that match TRBD1. CDR1 is MGHRA, CDR2 YSYEKL, per germline. The CDR3 runs to 17 residues. The J segment lost 0 bases and the V segment lost 5 bases, leaving 10 bases of the junction unmatched. CDR3 sequence reads: CASSRPTGGRSNYGYTF. The CDR3 region has the DNA TGCGCCAGCAGCAGACCAACAGGGGGCAGATCTAACTATGGCTACACCTTC.

The DNA for the CDR3 is TGCGCCAGCAGCTTAAGCGGAGGCCCCTACGAGCAGTACTTC. Translating it yields CASSLSGGPYEQYF. This sequence joins TRBV5-1 and TRBJ2-7; D might be TRBD2 (5 bases). CDR1 and CDR2 from the germline V gene are SGHRS and YFSETQ. Trimming removed 2 bases from V and 2 bases from J, with 11 bases in between. The CDR3 runs 14 residues.

This clone turned up a few times. The V call is TRBV2, the J call TRBJ1-5; 7 nucleotides agree with TRBD1. This CDR3 spans 15 amino acids. J was trimmed by 4 bases and V by 8 bases; bases with no gene match: 11. Germline assignment: CDR1 SNHLY and CDR2 FYNNEI. CDR3 sequence: CASGSRTGGNQPQHF. CDR3 in DNA: TGTGCCAGCGGTAGTAGGACAGGAGGAAATCAGCCCCAGCATTTT.

The chain links TRBV6-6 to TRBJ2-5; 7 bases map to TRBD2. The assigned J gene may be wrong: the sequence end matches TRBJ2-7 better. CDR3 length equals 15 residues. In germline, CDR1 is MNHNY, CDR2 SVGAGI (reference sequence). This CDR3 reads CATMGGSGNSYEQYF. CDR3 DNA sequence: TGTGCCACCATGGGTGGGAGCGGGAACTCCTACGAGCAGTACTTC.

This clone was detected only once. The chain is built from TRBV5-6 and TRBJ2-1; TRBD2 matches 11 bases. Germline V gives CDR1 SGHDT, CDR2 YYEEEE. CDR3 size: 16 residues. V lost 3 bases to trimming and J lost 3 bases; unmatched junction nucleotides: 5. The CDR3 loop is CASSSPGTSGYNEQFF. DNA for the CDR3: TGTGCCAGCAGCTCCCCAGGGACTAGCGGCTACAATGAGCAGTTCTTC.

V usage is TRBV4-1 and J usage is TRBJ2-1; the match to TRBD2 covers 9 bases. Germline V gene lookup returns CDR1 MGHRA and CDR2 YSYEKL. The CDR3 has 14 residues. V lost 4 bases to trimming and J lost 9 bases; unmatched junction nucleotides: 7. The CDR3 DNA follows: TGCGCCAGCAGCCGCGGGGCTAGCGGGACTGAGCAGTTCTTC. Its protein is CASSRGASGTEQFF.

This chain links TRBV10-3 with TRBJ2-2, with 7 bases matching TRBD1. Looked up from germline, CDR1 is ENHRY and CDR2 is SYGVKD. The CDR3 spans 12 residues. V trimming: 10 bases; J trimming: 6 bases; junction bases outside the gene matches: 5. The CDR3 region has the DNA TGTGCCACTAGGACAGGATCCGGGGAGCTGTTTTTT. Amino acid sequence: CATRTGSGELFF.

This chain joins TRBV28 and TRBJ1-5, with D possibly matching TRBD1 (6 bases). Per the germline V gene, CDR1 is MDHEN and CDR2 is SYDVKM. Between the trimmed V and J ends, which lost 6 bases and 1 base, there was a span of 16 bases. There are 16 residues in the CDR3. CDR3 sequence: CASSPQGRSSNQPQHF. The CDR3 nucleotides read TGTGCCAGCAGCCCACAGGGTCGATCGAGCAATCAGCCCCAGCATTTT.

This chain links TRBV6-1 with TRBJ2-3, with D maybe TRBD1 (5 bases). The CDR3 runs 16 residues. The V end lost 0 bases, the J end lost 3 bases, and 13 bases lay between the germline ends. Germline CDR1 and CDR2: MNHNS and SASEGT. For the CDR3, the DNA is TGTGCCAGCAGTGAAGCGCTGGGGCGTGTGACAGATACGCAGTATTTT. Protein: CASSEALGRVTDTQYF.

V is TRBV7-9 and J is TRBJ2-7; 7 positions agree with TRBD2. The V and J ends lost 6 bases and 3 bases, in that order; junction bases with no gene match: 5. This CDR3 region has 13 residues. CDR1 is SEHNR, CDR2 FQNEAQ, per germline (reference sequence). In DNA, the CDR3 is TGTGCCAGCAGTTCCCTAGCGGTCTACGAGCAGTACTTC. Translation gives CASSSLAVYEQYF.

This clone was counted only a few times. This rearrangement joins TRBV2 to TRBJ1-2; perhaps TRBD1 as D (6 bases). Deletions cut 4 bases from V and 8 bases from J, with 8 bases between. The CDR3 totals 11 residues. Germline loops: CDR1 SNHLY, CDR2 FYNNEI. The CDR3 is CASSGGGGYTF. DNA for the CDR3: TGTGCCAGCAGTGGAGGGGGAGGCTACACCTTC.

This rearrangement joins TRBV6-5 to TRBJ1-5; tentatively, D is TRBD1 (6 bases). CDR3 length equals 15 residues. V dropped 0 bases and J dropped 3 bases, with 9 bases sitting between them. Germline CDR1 MNHEY, CDR2 SVGAGI. The CDR3 spells CASSYSRGNNQPQHF. The CDR3 bases are TGTGCCAGCAGTTACTCAAGGGGGAACAATCAGCCCCAGCATTTT.

In its sample, this clone was seen once. V gene TRBV30 combines with J gene TRBJ2-1, with a tentative D call TRBD2 (5 bases). V dropped 0 bases and J dropped 8 bases, with 5 bases sitting between them. The CDR3 runs to 11 residues. Germline lookup yields CDR1 GTSNPN and CDR2 SVGIG (reference sequence). CDR3 nucleotides: TGTGCCTGGAGTGTAGCGGATGAGCAGTTCTTC. Encoded protein: CAWSVADEQFF.

The chain couples TRBV9 to TRBJ1-5; D unclear. The CDR3 is 14 amino acids. Trimming removed 7 bases from V and 7 bases from J, with 18 bases in between. Germline CDR1 and CDR2: SGDLS and YYNGEE. The CDR3 bases are TGTGCCAGCGGAGCGACCTCCTCCCGGCAGCCCCAGCATTTT. As protein: CASGATSSRQPQHF.

The chain couples TRBV27 to TRBJ1-1, with D perhaps TRBD1 (6 bases). This CDR3 is built from 13 residues. CDR1 and CDR2 from the germline V gene are MNHEY and SMNVEV (reference sequence). The V and J ends lost 6 bases and 4 bases respectively, with 12 bases between them. CDR3 sequence reads: CASRWTEGTEAFF. CDR3 nucleotides: TGTGCCAGCAGATGGACAGAGGGCACTGAAGCTTTCTTT.